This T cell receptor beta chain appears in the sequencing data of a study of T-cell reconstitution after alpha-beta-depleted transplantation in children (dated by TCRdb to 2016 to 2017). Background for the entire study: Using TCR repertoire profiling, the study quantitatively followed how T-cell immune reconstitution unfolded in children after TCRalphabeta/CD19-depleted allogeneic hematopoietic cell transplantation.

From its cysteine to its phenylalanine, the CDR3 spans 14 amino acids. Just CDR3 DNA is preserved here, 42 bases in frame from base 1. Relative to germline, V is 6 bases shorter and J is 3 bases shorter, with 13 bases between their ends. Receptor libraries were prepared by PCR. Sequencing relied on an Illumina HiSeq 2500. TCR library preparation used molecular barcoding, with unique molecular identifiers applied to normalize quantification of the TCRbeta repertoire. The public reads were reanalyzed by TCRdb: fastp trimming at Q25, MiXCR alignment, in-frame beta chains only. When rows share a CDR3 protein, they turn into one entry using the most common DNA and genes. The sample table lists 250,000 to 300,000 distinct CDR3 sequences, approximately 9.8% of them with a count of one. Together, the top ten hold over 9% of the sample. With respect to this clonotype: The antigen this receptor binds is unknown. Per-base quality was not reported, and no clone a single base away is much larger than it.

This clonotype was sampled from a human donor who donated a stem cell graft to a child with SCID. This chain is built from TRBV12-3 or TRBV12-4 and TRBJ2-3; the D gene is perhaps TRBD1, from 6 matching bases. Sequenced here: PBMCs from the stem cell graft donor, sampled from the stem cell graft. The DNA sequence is TGTGCCAGCAGGCAGGGGTCGGGAACAGATACGCAGTATTTT. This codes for CASRQGSGTDTQYF.